This entry lists 9 T cell receptor beta chains sequenced from one sample in a study of T cells after somatic rescue of genetic block. Repertoires were generated with immunoSEQ multiplex PCR, while TCRdb's copy carries only in-frame clones and drops some. The repertoire consists of almost 7,500 clones, with around 81% occurring once and the leading ten covering roughly 25%. The sequencing sample was made of peripheral blood mononuclear cells (PBMCs). These receptor sequences come from a boy aged 5 to 17.

The chain carries TRBV4-1 and TRBJ1-4, with 11 bases identical to TRBD1. Unmatched junction bases numbered 5, after V lost 1 base and J lost 7 bases. This CDR3 is 16 amino acids long. The germline V gene encodes CDR1 MGHRA and CDR2 YSYEKL. CDR3 loop: CASSQAGTGGSEKLFF. CDR3 nucleotides: TGCGCCAGCAGCCAAGCCGGGACAGGGGGTAGTGAAAAACTGTTTTTT.

The chain employs TRBV7-6 and TRBJ2-3; the D is unclear. There are 15 residues in the CDR3. The V gene's germline CDR1 is SGHVS and CDR2 FNYEAQ. Trimming took 4 bases from V and 11 from J, leaving 22 bases between them. CDR3 bases: TGTGCCAGCAGCTCAACAAGAACAAACTACCTTCGGCAGTATTTT. Its protein product is CASSSTRTNYLRQYF.

The chain uses TRBV28 and TRBJ2-1; D is possibly TRBD2 (6 bases). Germline CDR1 is MDHEN and CDR2 is SYDVKM. This CDR3 has 15 amino acids. V was cut by 2 bases and J by 4 bases, with 12 bases left in between. CDR3 amino acids: CASSLMEGLYNEQFF. DNA of the CDR3: TGTGCCAGCAGTTTAATGGAGGGCCTTTACAATGAGCAGTTCTTC.

V usage is TRBV4-3 and J usage is TRBJ1-2; weak D call: TRBD1 (6 bases). The germline CDR1 and CDR2 sequences are LGHNA and YSLEER. V gave up 0 bases and J gave up 2 bases, with 10 bases separating them. This CDR3 spans 15 amino acids. The CDR3, as DNA: TGCGCCAGCAGCCAAGACCGGACAGACAACTATGGCTACACCTTC. It translates to CASSQDRTDNYGYTF.

The V call is TRBV15, the J call TRBJ1-2; a possible D gene is TRBD1 (5 bases). From germline, CDR1 is LNHNV and CDR2 YYDKDF (reference sequence). The CDR3 totals 15 residues. The V and J ends lost 0 bases and 7 bases respectively, with 15 bases between them. The CDR3 sequence is CATSRDSRGASGYTF. As DNA, the CDR3 is TGTGCCACCAGCAGAGATAGTCGGGGCGCAAGTGGCTACACCTTC.

The chain carries TRBV10-3 and TRBJ1-1; TRBD1 might be the D (5 bases). The V end lost 9 bases, the J end lost 1 base, and 15 bases lay between the germline ends. CDR1 and CDR2 (germline): ENHRY, SYGVKD. The CDR3 covers 14 residues. The CDR3 DNA reads TGTGCCATACAAATGGGACGGTCGAACACTGAAGCTTTCTTT. Protein: CAIQMGRSNTEAFF.

J is TRBJ2-7 and V is TRBV11-3; 11 bases fit TRBD2. The CDR3 contains 16 residues. V shed 5 bases, J shed 0 bases, and the junction held 6 bases outside the gene matches. From germline, CDR1 is SGHNT and CDR2 YENEEA. The CDR3 loop is CASSQYTSGSSYEQYF. CDR3 sequence (DNA): TGTGCCAGCAGCCAATACACTAGCGGGAGCTCCTACGAGCAGTACTTC. Full variable domain (missing parts from reference TRBV11-3 and TRBJ2-7): EAGVVQSPRYKIIEKKQPVAFWCNPISGHNTLYWYLQNLGQGPELLIRYENEEAVDDSQLPKDRFSAERLKGVDSTLKIQPAELGDSAVYLCASSQYTSGSSYEQYFGPGTRLTVT.

The rearrangement joins TRBV4-2 to TRBJ2-3, with TRBD2 matching over 12 bases. This CDR3 region has 16 residues. V was pared by 5 bases and J by 4 bases, with 7 bases of the junction left unmatched. Germline CDR1 is LGHNA and CDR2 is YNFKEQ. The CDR3 sequence is CASSSTSGRPADTQYF. CDR3 coding DNA: TGTGCCAGCAGCTCGACTAGCGGGAGACCCGCAGATACGCAGTATTTT.

This chain uses TRBV7-8 with TRBJ1-6; D is ambiguous. The germline V gene has CDR1 SGHVS and CDR2 FQNEAQ. V lost 5 bases and J 0 bases, leaving 14 bases between the germline ends. CDR3 size: 17 residues. CDR3: CASSNRVQSSYNSPLHF. CDR3 in DNA: TGTGCCAGCAGCAATAGGGTTCAGAGCTCCTATAATTCACCCCTCCACTTT. Complete variable domain (other parts from reference TRBV7-8 and TRBJ1-6): GAGVSQSPRYKVAKRGQDVALRCDPISGHVSLFWYQQALGQGPEFLTYFQNEAQLDKSGLPSDRFFAERPEGSVSTLKIQRTQQEDSAVYLCASSNRVQSSYNSPLHFGNGTRLTVT.